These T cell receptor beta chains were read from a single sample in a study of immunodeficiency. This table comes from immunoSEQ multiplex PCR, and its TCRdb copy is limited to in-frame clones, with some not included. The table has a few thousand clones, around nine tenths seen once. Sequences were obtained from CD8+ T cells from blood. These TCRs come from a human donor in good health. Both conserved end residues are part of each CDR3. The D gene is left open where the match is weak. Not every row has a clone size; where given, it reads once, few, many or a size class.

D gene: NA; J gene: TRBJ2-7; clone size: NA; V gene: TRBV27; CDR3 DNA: TGTGCCAGCAGTTTGTTGGGGAGGAACGAGCAGTACTTC; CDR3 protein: CASSLLGRNEQYF
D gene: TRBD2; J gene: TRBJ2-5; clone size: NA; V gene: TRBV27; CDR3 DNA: TGTGCCAGCAGCCTGACTAGCATAGAGACCCAGTACTTC; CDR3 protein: CASSLTSIETQYF
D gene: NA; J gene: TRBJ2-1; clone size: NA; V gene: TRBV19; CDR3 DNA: TGTGCCAGTAGTACTTCACTAGCTTTCAATGAGCAGTTCTTC; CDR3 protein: CASSTSLAFNEQFF
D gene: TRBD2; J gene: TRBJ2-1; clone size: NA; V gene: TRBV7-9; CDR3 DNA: TGTGCCAGCAGCTTAGGGACTAGCGGGGGCGATGAGCAGTTCTTC; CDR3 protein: CASSLGTSGGDEQFF
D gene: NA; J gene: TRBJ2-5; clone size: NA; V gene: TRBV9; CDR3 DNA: TGTGCCAGCAGCTCAGGGGGGGCCCAAGAGACCCAGTACTTC; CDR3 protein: CASSSGGAQETQYF
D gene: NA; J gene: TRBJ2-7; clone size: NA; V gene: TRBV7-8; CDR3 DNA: TGTGCCAGCAGCTTAGCGGGACAAGGCTACGAGCAGTACTTC; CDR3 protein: CASSLAGQGYEQYF
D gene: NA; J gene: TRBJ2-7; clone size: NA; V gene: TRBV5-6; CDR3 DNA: TGTGCCAGCAGCTTGGGCGGGGTAGAGCAGTACTTC; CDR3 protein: CASSLGGVEQYF
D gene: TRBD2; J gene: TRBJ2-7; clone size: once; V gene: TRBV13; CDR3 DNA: TGTGCCAGCAGCCCGACCGGGACTAGCGCTACCTACGAGCAGTACTTC; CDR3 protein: CASSPTGTSATYEQYF
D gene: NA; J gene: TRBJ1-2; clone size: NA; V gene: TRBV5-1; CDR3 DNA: TGCGCCAGCAGCTTGTTCACAGACACCCCTAACTATGGCTACACCTTC; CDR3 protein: CASSLFTDTPNYGYTF
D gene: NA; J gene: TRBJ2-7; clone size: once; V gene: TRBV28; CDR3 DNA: TGTGCCAGCAGTTTATCCTCCTACGAGCAGTACTTC; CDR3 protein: CASSLSSYEQYF
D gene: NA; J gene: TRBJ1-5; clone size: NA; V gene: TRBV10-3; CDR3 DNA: TGTGCCATCAGTGAGTCGAACGTCGGTCAGCCCCAGCATTTT; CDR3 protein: CAISESNVGQPQHF
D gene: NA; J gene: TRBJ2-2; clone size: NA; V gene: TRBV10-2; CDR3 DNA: TGCGCCAGCAGTGAAGTTCGGACAGTTACCGGGGAGCTGTTTTTT; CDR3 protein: CASSEVRTVTGELFF